This TCR beta chain originates from a study of Graves' ophthalmopathy and Graves' hyperthyroidism (dated by TCRdb to about 2018). Background on the whole study: Peripheral blood was collected at initial diagnosis, prior to any treatment. To explore V-J signatures distinguishing ophthalmopathy from hyperthyroidism, a discovery set of roughly 98 patients (about 44 ophthalmopathy, 55 to 60 stable hyperthyroidism) was enrolled. In total, under 150 blood samples were TCR-sequenced: approximately 42 ophthalmopathy, some 72 hyperthyroidism and about 17 hyperthyroidism-to-ophthalmopathy patients. In more than five hyperthyroidism patients, T-cell repertoires of thyroid tissue and blood were compared. Following sample collection, hyperthyroidism patients were given methimazole at a starting dose of 30 mg daily, and ophthalmopathy patients were given high-dose intravenous methylprednisolone. For independent validation, a separate cohort was made up of fewer than 20 hyperthyroidism patients plus 17 patients who later progressed from hyperthyroidism to ophthalmopathy. The study used TCR beta repertoire signatures to distinguish Graves' ophthalmopathy from Graves' hyperthyroidism and to predict progression to ophthalmopathy.

Beyond this particular receptor, the publication reports: Sample size was not statistically predetermined, and group allocation was not concealed from the investigators. Most of the expanded thyroid clonotypes with a frequency above 0.001 were also detected in blood, and it was suggested that the thyroid immune response may be reflected by blood repertoires. In validation, the model predicted ophthalmopathy progression with about 71% sensitivity and 72.22% specificity; roughly eleven predicted patients were CT-confirmed with GO in a median of roughly 6.8 months. In cross-validation, the 13-signature model distinguished ophthalmopathy from stable hyperthyroidism with 87.88% sensitivity and about 81% specificity, while in the test set the corresponding values were around 79% and 71%.

Hyperthyroidism was considered stable if no progression to ophthalmopathy occurred within 18 months of follow-up. Hyperthyroidism patients were newly diagnosed, were aged 18 to 65 years, and had a disease duration under 2 months. Anyone with other autoimmune diseases, uncontrolled infections, pregnancy or lactation was excluded from the study. Diagnosis was based on clinical symptoms, serum thyroxine, TRAb, thyroid ultrasound and orbital computed tomography. Using Ficoll-Paque density gradient centrifugation, PBMCs were isolated from 10 ml of fresh peripheral blood. Total RNA was extracted with Trizol reagent and quality-checked on an Agilent 2100 Bioanalyzer. For repertoire sequencing, TCR beta CDR3 regions were amplified from RNA transcripts. A first-round RT-PCR used HTBI primers with the Qiagen OneStep RT-PCR kit, followed by a second-round multiplex PCR, size selection and purification. Libraries were sequenced paired-end with 100 bp reads on an Illumina HiSeq2000. Per the source publication's procedure: SOAPnuke was used to process the reads, throwing out any read that had adapters, had uncalled bases, had a mean Phred below 15, or lacked an exact constant-primer or identifier match. COPE v1.2.5 was used to merge high-quality paired reads. Each unique nucleotide sequence was treated as a clonotype, and MiTCR v1.1 was used to align the clonotypes to the IMGT TRB V, D and J references. The analysis was limited to V-J combinations with a frequency above 0.0001, which together covered more than 99% of repertoires. For each V-J combination, a TCR clonal expansion and chaos score was defined as F50 clonal expansion divided by the chaos observed in the TCRdist matrix. Welch's t-statistics and random forest were used to reduce the features to 10 to 15 V-J combinations, which were then used as input to a naive Bayes classifier. Thyroid-blood repertoire similarity was quantified with the Morisita-Horn index. The raw public reads went through TCRdb reprocessing: fastp at Q25, MiXCR clone calling, in-frame beta chains kept. Rows merge per CDR3 protein into single entries with the most common DNA and genes. These V and J calls rely on TCRdb rather than the paper's analysis. Within this sample are some 360,000 distinct CDR3 sequences, with approximately 18% of them counted one time only. Roughly 2.4% of the sample goes to the ten largest clones.

This clonotype was detected many times. Its target antigen remains unknown. No much larger clone exists at a distance of one base, and base qualities are not known. This TCR came from an adult woman with stable Graves' hyperthyroidism. Sample: peripheral blood.

The DNA sequence is as follows: TGTGCCAGCAGCTTAGGGCGGACTAGTAGCGAGCAGTACTTC. The encoded protein is CASSLGRTSSEQYF. This chain is built from TRBV11-2 and TRBJ2-7; 7 junctional bases match TRBD2. The germline V gene gives CDR1 as SGHAT and CDR2 as FQNNGV. V is pruned by 1 base and J by 6 bases, leaving 6 bases of the junction without a gene match. The CDR3 starts with the cysteine, ends with the phenylalanine, and has 14 residues. Only the CDR3 DNA is retained, 42 bases long and in frame from the first base. The CDR3, completed at both ends by the reference TRBV11-2 and TRBJ2-7 genes, gives the full variable domain EAGVAQSPRYKIIEKRQSVAFWCNPISGHATLYWYQQILGQGPKLLIQFQNNGVVDDSQLPKDRFSAERLKGVDSTLKIQPAKLEDSAVYLCASSLGRTSSEQYFGPGTRLTVT.